Shown below are 10 T cell receptor beta chains from a single sample sequenced in a study of blood T cell repertoires in COVID-19. Clones were read by immunoSEQ multiplex PCR, and TCRdb kept only the in-frame ones, dropping some. The table shows roughly 200,000 clones, with more than 80% occurring only once. The sequenced sample was peripheral blood. The receptors come from a woman aged 60-70 years with acute or convalescent COVID-19.

The gene calls are TRBV6-5 and TRBJ1-1, with no clear D. Trimming pared 6 bases from V and 3 bases from J, leaving 14 bases between. The CDR3 consists of 14 residues. Germline V lookup: CDR1 MNHEY, CDR2 SVGAGI. The DNA for the CDR3 is TGTGCCAGCAGACCGCCGCGACGGGACACTGAAGCTTTCTTT. Amino acids: CASRPPRRDTEAFF.

V is TRBV18 and J is TRBJ1-1; the D is unclear. Germline V gene lookup returns CDR1 KGHSH and CDR2 LQKENI. CDR3 length equals 12 residues. V lost 4 bases and J 1 base, leaving 4 bases between the germline ends. In DNA, the CDR3 is TGTGCCAGCTCACTCAGGAACACTGAAGCTTTCTTT. Its translation: CASSLRNTEAFF.

In this sample, this clone turned up a few times. The chain is built from TRBV28 and TRBJ1-5, with D tentatively TRBD1 (5 bases). Deletions cut 3 bases from V and 3 bases from J, with 12 bases between. The CDR3 loop spans 15 amino acids. Looked up from germline, CDR1 is MDHEN and CDR2 is SYDVKM. The CDR3 reads CASSFGRVHNQPQHF. CDR3 sequence (DNA): TGTGCCAGCAGTTTTGGCAGGGTCCACAATCAGCCCCAGCATTTT.

Here the CDR3 reads CASSSVPYEQYV. CDR3 coding DNA: TGTGCCAGCAGCTCGGTCCCTTACGAGCAGTACGTC. V usage is TRBV11-2 and J usage is TRBJ2-7; D is undetermined. This CDR3 spans 12 amino acids. Trimming took off 4 bases at V and 4 bases at J, with 8 bases between the two ends. Germline CDR1 SGHAT, CDR2 FQNNGV.

In regard to this clone: This CDR3 is also generated by other DNA sequences in the sample. This chain joins TRBV3-1 (or the pseudogene TRBV3-2) and TRBJ1-2, with 9 nucleotides matching TRBD1. Germline trimming cut 4 bases from V and 5 bases from J; bases unmatched to any gene: 2. The germline gives CDR1 LGHDT, CDR2 YNNKEL (reference sequence). The CDR3 covers 13 residues. CDR3 sequence reads: CASSPGTGYGYTF. CDR3 nucleotide sequence: TGTGCCAGCAGCCCCGGGACAGGGTATGGCTACACCTTC.

This clone was counted a few times. CDR3 in DNA: TGTGCCAGCAGTCAACAGGGTCGAACTGAAGCTTTCTTT. Its translation is CASSQQGRTEAFF. The chain is built from TRBV27 and TRBJ1-1, with D tentatively TRBD1 (6 bases). V lost 5 bases to trimming and J lost 5 bases, with 12 bases between them. Germline-derived CDR1 and CDR2 are MNHEY and SMNVEV (reference sequence). The CDR3 sequence is 13 residues long.

The chain employs TRBV2 and TRBJ2-2, with 10 bases lining up with TRBD1. V lost 5 bases and J lost 7; bases outside the gene matches: 4. This CDR3 comprises 14 residues. Germline V gene lookup returns CDR1 SNHLY and CDR2 FYNNEI. CDR3 DNA: TGTGCCAGCAGTCCGCGGACAGGGGGCGGGGAGCTGTTTTTT. This sequence encodes CASSPRTGGGELFF.

The chain uses TRBV11-3 and TRBJ2-1; 11 bases fit TRBD2. Germline CDR1 reads SGHNT; CDR2 reads YENEEA. There are 16 residues in the CDR3. Trimming cost V 2 bases and J 8 bases; bases outside gene matches: 8. The CDR3 spells CASSLLLAGGFDEQFF. As DNA, the CDR3 is TGTGCCAGCAGCTTATTGCTAGCGGGAGGTTTCGATGAGCAGTTCTTC.

V is TRBV2 and J is TRBJ2-5; TRBD1 is a possible D gene (5 bases). Germline-derived CDR1 and CDR2 are SNHLY and FYNNEI. This CDR3 contains 15 residues. Trimming removed 5 bases at V and 5 bases at J, with 18 bases between. The CDR3 coding sequence is TGTGCCAGCAGTTCAACAGGAATAGCATGGGAGACCCAGTACTTC. This encodes CASSSTGIAWETQYF. The complete variable domain, with remaining parts taken from reference TRBV2 and TRBJ2-5, reads EPEVTQTPSHQVTQMGQEVILRCVPISNHLYFYWYRQILGQKVEFLVSFYNNEISEKSEIFDDQFSVERPDGSNFTLKIRSTKLEDSAMYFCASSSTGIAWETQYFGPGTRLLVL.

The rearrangement links TRBV23-1 to TRBJ1-2, with TRBD1 as a possible D gene (5 bases). TRBV23-1 is recorded as an ORF, its role being uncertain. Trimming removed 6 bases at V and 6 bases at J, with 11 bases between. This CDR3 has 12 residues. In nucleotides, the CDR3 is TGCGCCAGCAGGGGGTTACAGGATGGCTACACCTTC. Protein product: CASRGLQDGYTF.